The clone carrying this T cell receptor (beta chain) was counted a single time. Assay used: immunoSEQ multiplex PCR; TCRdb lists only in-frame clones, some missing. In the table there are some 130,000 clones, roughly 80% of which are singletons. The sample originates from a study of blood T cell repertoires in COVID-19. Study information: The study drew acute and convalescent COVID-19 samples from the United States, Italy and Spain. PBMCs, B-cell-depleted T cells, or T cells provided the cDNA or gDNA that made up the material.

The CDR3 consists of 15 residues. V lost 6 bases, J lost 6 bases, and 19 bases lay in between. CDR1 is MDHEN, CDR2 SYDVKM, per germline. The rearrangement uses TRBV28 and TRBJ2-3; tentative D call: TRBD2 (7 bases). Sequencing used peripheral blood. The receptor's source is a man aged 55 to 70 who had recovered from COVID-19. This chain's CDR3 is CASRPRRGGGDTQYF. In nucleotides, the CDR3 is TGTGCCAGCAGACCCCGGAGGGGGGGAGGGGATACGCAGTATTTT.